The 3 T cell receptor beta chains given below trace back to one sample, sequenced in a study of control samples from healthy donors and cancer patients. Repertoires were generated with immunoSEQ multiplex PCR, while TCRdb's copy carries only in-frame clones and drops some. This sample has 48,000 or so clones, with 85% to 95% found just once. Sequencing was performed on PBMCs. Receptors originate from a woman aged 50 to 60 with head and neck cancer.

V is TRBV3-1 (or the pseudogene TRBV3-2) and J is TRBJ2-7; 10 bases map to TRBD2. V shed 1 base, J shed 1 base, and the junction held 1 base outside the gene matches. Germline CDR1 reads LGHDT; CDR2 reads YNNKEL (reference sequence). The CDR3 covers 15 residues. CDR3 amino acids: CASSQGSGGSYEQYF. CDR3 DNA: TGTGCCAGCAGCCAAGGTAGCGGGGGGTCCTACGAGCAGTACTTC.

The chain joins TRBV28 to TRBJ2-7; D might be TRBD2 (5 bases). Germline loops: CDR1 MDHEN, CDR2 SYDVKM. CDR3 length: 14 residues. V lost 4 bases and J lost 0, with 10 bases in between. CDR3 in amino acids: CASSSPEGSYEQYF. CDR3 DNA sequence: TGTGCCAGCAGTTCCCCCGAGGGCTCCTACGAGCAGTACTTC.

The chain links TRBV30 to TRBJ1-1; D remains ambiguous. Germline CDR1 is GTSNPN and CDR2 is SVGIG (reference sequence). This CDR3 region has 12 residues. V was cut by 3 bases and J by 0 bases, with 5 bases left in between. The CDR3 sequence is CAWSRLNTEAFF. The CDR3 DNA reads as TGTGCCTGGAGCCGCCTGAACACTGAAGCTTTCTTT. Based on the CDR3 plus reference TRBV30 and TRBJ1-1, the full variable domain is SQTIHQWPATLVQPVGSPLSLECTVEGTSNPNLYWYRQAAGRGLQLLFYSVGIGQISSEVPQNLSASRPQDRQFILSSKKLLLSDSGFYLCAWSRLNTEAFFGQGTRLTVV.